Following are 15 T cell receptor beta chains from one sample sequenced in a study of shared clonotypes between healthy human individuals. Repertoires were generated with immunoSEQ multiplex PCR, while TCRdb's copy carries only in-frame clones and drops some. The sample yields nearly 600,000 clones, around 95% seen once. The naive CD8 fraction comprised CD45RO-negative cells positively selected for CCR7 and excluded terminally differentiated effector memory CD45RA+ cells. Sequenced material: naive CD8+ T cells sorted from blood. The receptors shown here come from a woman under 40 in good health.

The chain employs TRBV14 and TRBJ1-5; 7 bases match TRBD1. V gave up 4 bases and J gave up 0 bases; unmatched junction bases: 9. CDR1 and CDR2 (germline): SGHDN, FVKESK. The CDR3 sequence is 17 residues long. CDR3 sequence (DNA): TGTGCCAGCAGCCCCGGGGACAGCGATTATAGCAATCAGCCCCAGCATTTT. Translating it yields CASSPGDSDYSNQPQHF. Combining the CDR3 with reference TRBV14 and TRBJ1-5 gives the whole variable domain EAGVTQFPSHSVIEKGQTVTLRCDPISGHDNLYWYRRVMGKEIKFLLHFVKESKQDESGMPNNRFLAERTGGTYSTLKVQPAELEDSGVYFCASSPGDSDYSNQPQHFGDGTRLSIL.

This chain links TRBV28 with TRBJ2-7; 13 bases match TRBD2. Germline trimming cut 2 bases from V and 2 bases from J; bases unmatched to any gene: 0. Germline V CDR1 and CDR2: MDHEN, SYDVKM. The CDR3 totals 15 residues. The CDR3 DNA is TGTGCCAGCAGTTTAACTAGCGGGAGGGCCTACGAGCAGTACTTC. Amino acids: CASSLTSGRAYEQYF.

The chain combines TRBV27 with TRBJ2-1; D remains ambiguous. The CDR3 has 16 residues. The V gene lost 2 bases and the J gene lost 4 bases, with 15 bases spanning the gap. Germline V gene lookup returns CDR1 MNHEY and CDR2 SMNVEV (reference sequence). DNA of the CDR3: TGTGCCAGCAGTTTAAGTGGCCGAACTCTATACAATGAGCAGTTCTTC. Translation: CASSLSGRTLYNEQFF.

The chain combines TRBV21-1 with TRBJ2-7. TRBV21-1 is labeled a pseudogene. This CDR3 comprises 13 residues. The chain's CDR3 is CARPQVGGYEQYF. DNA of the CDR3: TGTGCCAGGCCCCAAGTAGGTGGCTACGAGCAGTACTTC.

This rearrangement joins TRBV9 to TRBJ2-1, with a weak D call TRBD2 (6 bases). Trimming left V 3 bases short and J 7 bases short, with 11 bases between. The CDR3 is made up of 13 amino acids. CDR1 is SGDLS, CDR2 YYNGEE, per germline. In nucleotides, the CDR3 is TGTGCCAGCAGCGGGACGACTAGTAATGAGCAGTTCTTC. Its translation is CASSGTTSNEQFF. Complete variable domain (other parts from reference TRBV9 and TRBJ2-1): DSGVTQTPKHLITATGQRVTLRCSPRSGDLSVYWYQQSLDQGLQFLIQYYNGEERAKGNILERFSAQQFPDLHSELNLSSLELGDSALYFCASSGTTSNEQFFGPGTRLTVL.

With respect to this clone: This sample includes further DNA sequences coding for the same CDR3. Here the CDR3 reads CASSPGGSNQPQHF. The CDR3 region has the DNA TGTGCCAGCAGTCCGGGGGGATCCAATCAGCCCCAGCATTTT. V gene TRBV28 combines with J gene TRBJ1-5; D might be TRBD1 (5 bases). This CDR3 has 14 amino acids. With 5 bases removed from V and 3 bases from J, the gap between germline ends came to 11 bases. The germline V gene encodes CDR1 MDHEN and CDR2 SYDVKM.

The V and J genes are TRBV28 and TRBJ2-7; D remains ambiguous. V lost 6 bases to trimming and J lost 2 bases, with 14 bases between them. In germline, CDR1 is MDHEN, CDR2 SYDVKM. The CDR3 contains 14 residues. The CDR3 is CASRLDGLPYEQYF. In DNA, the CDR3 is TGTGCCAGCAGGTTGGACGGATTACCCTACGAGCAGTACTTC. Filled out from reference TRBV28 and TRBJ2-7, the complete variable domain reads DVKVTQSSRYLVKRTGEKVFLECVQDMDHENMFWYRQDPGLGLRLIYFSYDVKMKEKGDIPEGYSVSREKKERFSLILESASTNQTSMYLCASRLDGLPYEQYFGPGTRLTVT.

The J gene is TRBJ2-5, the V gene TRBV7-9; maybe TRBD2 (5 bases). V gave up 4 bases and J gave up 7 bases, with 16 bases separating them. Germline V gene lookup returns CDR1 SEHNR and CDR2 FQNEAQ (reference sequence). The CDR3 is 14 residues long. CDR3 amino acids: CASSSEAGALTQYF. CDR3 sequence (DNA): TGTGCCAGCAGCTCCGAGGCGGGTGCCTTGACCCAGTACTTC.

The rearrangement uses TRBV6-1 and TRBJ2-7; 13 bases match TRBD2. This CDR3 region has 17 residues. From germline, CDR1 is MNHNS and CDR2 SASEGT. Trimming at V came to 1 base and at J to 3 bases, leaving 6 bases not matched to a gene. This CDR3 reads CASSEGEGLAGFYEQYF. Written as DNA, the CDR3 is TGTGCCAGCAGTGAAGGTGAGGGACTAGCGGGATTCTACGAGCAGTACTTC.

The chain is built from TRBV5-5 and TRBJ2-7; D is perhaps TRBD1 or TRBD2 (6 bases each). This CDR3 comprises 14 residues. The germline gives CDR1 SGHKS, CDR2 YYEKEE (reference sequence). V gave up 0 bases and J gave up 2 bases, with 9 bases separating them. The CDR3 here is CASSLARGPYEQYF. CDR3 nucleotide sequence: TGTGCCAGCAGCTTGGCCCGGGGGCCCTACGAGCAGTACTTC.

V gene TRBV28 combines with J gene TRBJ1-2, with D hard to call. The CDR3 length is 11 residues. V was cut by 4 bases and J by 8 bases, with 8 bases left in between. Germline V lookup: CDR1 MDHEN, CDR2 SYDVKM. DNA for the CDR3: TGTGCCAGCAGTTCTATGGGGGGCTACACCTTC. This gives the protein CASSSMGGYTF.

This clone came up once. This chain connects TRBV2 to TRBJ2-5; 7 bases map to TRBD2. The ends lost 1 base at V and 5 bases at J; junction bases unmatched: 10. CDR3 length: 16 residues. The germline gives CDR1 SNHLY, CDR2 FYNNEI. CDR3 coding DNA: TGTGCCAGCAGTGAAGTTGCGGGAGTCGGTGGGGAGACCCAGTACTTC. Protein product: CASSEVAGVGGETQYF. The full variable domain, its missing parts supplied by reference TRBV2 and TRBJ2-5, is EPEVTQTPSHQVTQMGQEVILRCVPISNHLYFYWYRQILGQKVEFLVSFYNNEISEKSEIFDDQFSVERPDGSNFTLKIRSTKLEDSAMYFCASSEVAGVGGETQYFGPGTRLLVL.

The chain employs TRBV19 and TRBJ2-7; 7 positions agree with TRBD1. Trimming cost V 4 bases and J 5 bases; bases outside gene matches: 8. The V gene's germline CDR1 is LNHDA and CDR2 SQIVND (reference sequence). The CDR3 runs 14 residues. Here the CDR3 DNA reads TGTGCCAGTAGTAACCGACAGGGCGAGGACGAGCAGTACTTC. This encodes CASSNRQGEDEQYF.

CDR3 sequence reads: CASSLVGGWTGELFF. In DNA form, the CDR3 reads TGTGCCAGCAGCTTAGTTGGAGGGTGGACCGGGGAGCTGTTTTTT. The chain carries TRBV7-8 and TRBJ2-2, with a weak D call TRBD2 (6 bases). Deletions cut 1 base from V and 5 bases from J, with 11 bases between. Per the germline V gene, CDR1 is SGHVS and CDR2 is FQNEAQ. The CDR3 is made up of 15 amino acids.

V is TRBV9 and J is TRBJ1-1; 7 nucleotides align to TRBD1. Germline values: CDR1 SGDLS, CDR2 YYNGEE. The CDR3 runs 15 residues. Germline trimming cut 4 bases from V and 2 bases from J; bases unmatched to any gene: 8. The CDR3 reads CASSKRTGFNTEAFF. The CDR3 nucleotides are TGTGCCAGCAGCAAACGGACAGGCTTTAACACTGAAGCTTTCTTT.